This T cell receptor (beta chain) was recorded in a study of vaccination and CD4 T cells after COVID-19. The length of the CDR3 is 11 residues. The germline V gene encodes CDR1 SGHAT and CDR2 FQNNGV. With 5 bases removed from V and 5 bases from J, the gap between germline ends came to 6 bases. For this clonotype: What it binds is not known.

An Oncomine TCR Beta short-read assay was used to sequence the DNA from cultured CD4+ T cells. TCRdb analysed the PCR reads with MiXCR anew, one entry per CDR3 protein. The profile covers roughly 10,000 distinct CDR3 sequences, with around 40% appearing a single time and around 30% taken by the ten largest. Indicated treatment: roughly nine-day PBMC culture with coronavirus spike peptide pools or control peptides (ViraFEST assay). Sequencing used CD4+ T cells from blood, cultured in vitro. The genes are TRBV11-2 and TRBJ2-5; no clear D gene. This sequence originates from a human donor who had recovered from COVID-19. In nucleotides, the CDR3 is TGTGCCAGCAGCGCTGGGGAGACCCAGTACTTC. Its protein is CASSAGETQYF.